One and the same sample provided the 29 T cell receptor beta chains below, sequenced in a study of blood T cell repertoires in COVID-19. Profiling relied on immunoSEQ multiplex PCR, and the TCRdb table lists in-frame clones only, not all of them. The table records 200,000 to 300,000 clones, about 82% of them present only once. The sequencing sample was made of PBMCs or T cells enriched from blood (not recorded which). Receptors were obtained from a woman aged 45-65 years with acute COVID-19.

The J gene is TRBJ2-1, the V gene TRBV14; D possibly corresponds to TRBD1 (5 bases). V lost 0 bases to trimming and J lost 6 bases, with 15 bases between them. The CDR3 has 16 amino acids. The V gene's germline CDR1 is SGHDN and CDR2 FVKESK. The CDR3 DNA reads TGTGCCAGCAGCCAAGAGATATGGGGCATCTTCAATGAGCAGTTCTTC. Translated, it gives CASSQEIWGIFNEQFF.

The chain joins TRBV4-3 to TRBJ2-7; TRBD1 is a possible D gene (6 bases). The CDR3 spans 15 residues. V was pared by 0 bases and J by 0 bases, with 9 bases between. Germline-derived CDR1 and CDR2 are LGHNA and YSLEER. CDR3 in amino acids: CASSQDEGGSYEQYF. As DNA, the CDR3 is TGCGCCAGCAGCCAAGATGAAGGGGGCTCCTACGAGCAGTACTTC.

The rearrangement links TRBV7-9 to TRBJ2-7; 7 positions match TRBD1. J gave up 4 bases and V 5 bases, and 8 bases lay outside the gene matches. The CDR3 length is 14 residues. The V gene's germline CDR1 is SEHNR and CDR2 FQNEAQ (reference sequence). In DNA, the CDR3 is TGTGCCAGCAGCCCTCGACAGGGATTATACGAGCAGTACTTC. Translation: CASSPRQGLYEQYF.

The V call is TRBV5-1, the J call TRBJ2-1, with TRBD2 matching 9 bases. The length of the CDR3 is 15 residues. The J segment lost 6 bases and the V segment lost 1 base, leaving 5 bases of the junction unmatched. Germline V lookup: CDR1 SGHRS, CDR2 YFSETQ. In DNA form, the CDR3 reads TGCGCCAGCAGCTTGACAGCGGGGGGCAGCAATGAGCAGTTCTTC. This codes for CASSLTAGGSNEQFF.

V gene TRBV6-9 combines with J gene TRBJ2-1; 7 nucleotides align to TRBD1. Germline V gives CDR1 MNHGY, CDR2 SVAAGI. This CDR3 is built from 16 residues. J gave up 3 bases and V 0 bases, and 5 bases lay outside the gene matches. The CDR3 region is CASSYSGSGGYNEQFF. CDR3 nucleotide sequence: TGTGCCAGCAGTTATTCCGGGTCAGGGGGCTACAATGAGCAGTTCTTC.

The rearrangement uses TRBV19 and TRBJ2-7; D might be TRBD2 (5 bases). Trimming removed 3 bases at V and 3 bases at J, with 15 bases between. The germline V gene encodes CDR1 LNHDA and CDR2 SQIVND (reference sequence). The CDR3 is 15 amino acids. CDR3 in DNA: TGTGCCAGTAGTATGCTGGCTAGCCGCAACTACGAGCAGTACTTC. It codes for CASSMLASRNYEQYF.

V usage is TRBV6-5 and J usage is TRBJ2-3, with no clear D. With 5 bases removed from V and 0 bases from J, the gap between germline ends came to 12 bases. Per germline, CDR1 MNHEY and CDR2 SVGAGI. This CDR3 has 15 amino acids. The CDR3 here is CASSQQVSSTDTQYF. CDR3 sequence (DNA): TGTGCCAGCAGTCAGCAGGTATCTAGCACAGATACGCAGTATTTT.

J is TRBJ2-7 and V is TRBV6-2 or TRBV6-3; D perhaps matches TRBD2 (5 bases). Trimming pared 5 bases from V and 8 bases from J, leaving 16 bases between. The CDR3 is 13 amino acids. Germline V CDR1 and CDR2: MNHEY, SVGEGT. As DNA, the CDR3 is TGTGCCAGCAGTCCAGGACGGGGTTCGAAGCAGTACTTC. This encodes CASSPGRGSKQYF.

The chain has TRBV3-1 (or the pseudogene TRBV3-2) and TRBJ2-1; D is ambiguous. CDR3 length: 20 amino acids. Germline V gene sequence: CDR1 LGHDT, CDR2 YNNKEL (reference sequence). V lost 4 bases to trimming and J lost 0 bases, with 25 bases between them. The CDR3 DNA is TGTGCCAGCAGCCTCTACGGCGACTCCCTTCCCTCGAGCTCCTACAATGAGCAGTTCTTC. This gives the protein CASSLYGDSLPSSSYNEQFF.

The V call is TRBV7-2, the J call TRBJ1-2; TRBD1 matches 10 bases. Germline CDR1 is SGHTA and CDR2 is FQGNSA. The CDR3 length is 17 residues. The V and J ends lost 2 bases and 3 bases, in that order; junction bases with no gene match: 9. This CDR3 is CASSLRFGTGVDYGYTF. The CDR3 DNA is TGTGCCAGCAGCTTAAGGTTTGGGACAGGGGTAGACTATGGCTACACCTTC.

CDR3 in amino acids: CASSGAGWRTEAFF. The CDR3 nucleotides are TGTGCCAGCAGCGGGGCGGGGTGGCGGACTGAAGCTTTCTTT. This rearrangement joins TRBV5-4 to TRBJ1-1, with D maybe TRBD1 (5 bases). The V end was cut by 4 bases, the J end by 5 bases, with 15 bases between. From germline, CDR1 is SGHNT and CDR2 YYREEE (reference sequence). The CDR3 loop spans 14 amino acids.

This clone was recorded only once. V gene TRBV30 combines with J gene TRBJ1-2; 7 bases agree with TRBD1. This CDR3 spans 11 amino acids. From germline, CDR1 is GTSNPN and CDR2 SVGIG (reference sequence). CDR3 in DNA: TGTGCTTTGGACAGGAACTATGGCTACACCTTC. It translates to CALDRNYGYTF.

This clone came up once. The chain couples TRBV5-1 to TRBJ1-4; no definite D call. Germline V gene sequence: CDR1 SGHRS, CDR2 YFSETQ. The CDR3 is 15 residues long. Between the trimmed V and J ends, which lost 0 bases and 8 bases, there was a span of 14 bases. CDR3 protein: CASSLASAKEEKLFF. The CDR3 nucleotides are TGCGCCAGCAGCTTGGCCTCAGCCAAGGAGGAAAAACTGTTTTTT.

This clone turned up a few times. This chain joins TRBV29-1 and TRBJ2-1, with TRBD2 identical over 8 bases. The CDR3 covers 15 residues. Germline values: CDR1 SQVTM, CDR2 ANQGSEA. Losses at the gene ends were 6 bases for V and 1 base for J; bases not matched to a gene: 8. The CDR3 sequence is CSVAGDSSSYNEQFF. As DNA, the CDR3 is TGCAGCGTAGCGGGGGACTCCTCTTCCTACAATGAGCAGTTCTTC.

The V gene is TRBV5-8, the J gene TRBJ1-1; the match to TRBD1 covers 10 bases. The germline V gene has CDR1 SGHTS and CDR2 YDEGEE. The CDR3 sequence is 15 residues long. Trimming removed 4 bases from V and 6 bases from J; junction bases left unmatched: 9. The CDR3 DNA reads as TGTGCCAGCAGCCTACGGACAGGGGGGTACCCTGAAGCTTTCTTT. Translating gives CASSLRTGGYPEAFF.

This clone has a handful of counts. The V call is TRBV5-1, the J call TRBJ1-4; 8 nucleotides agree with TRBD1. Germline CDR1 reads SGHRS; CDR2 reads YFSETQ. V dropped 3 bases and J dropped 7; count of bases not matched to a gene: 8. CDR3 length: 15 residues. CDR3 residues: CASSSETGAGEKLFF. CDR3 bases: TGCGCCAGCAGCTCCGAGACAGGGGCAGGTGAAAAACTGTTTTTT.

The CDR3 here is CASSPNGGDTEAFF. Written as DNA, the CDR3 is TGTGCCAGCTCACCGAACGGAGGGGACACTGAAGCTTTCTTT. J is TRBJ1-1 and V is TRBV18; D is possibly TRBD1 (5 bases). Trimming took 3 bases from V and 3 from J, leaving 11 bases between them. The CDR3 spans 14 residues. Germline V gene data show CDR1 as KGHSH and CDR2 as LQKENI.

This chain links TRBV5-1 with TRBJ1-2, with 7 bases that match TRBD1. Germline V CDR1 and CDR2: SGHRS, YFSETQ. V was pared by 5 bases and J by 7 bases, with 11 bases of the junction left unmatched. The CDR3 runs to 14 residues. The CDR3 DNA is TGCGCCAGCAGACCTGACGGACAGGCCGGTGGCTACACCTTC. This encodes CASRPDGQAGGYTF.

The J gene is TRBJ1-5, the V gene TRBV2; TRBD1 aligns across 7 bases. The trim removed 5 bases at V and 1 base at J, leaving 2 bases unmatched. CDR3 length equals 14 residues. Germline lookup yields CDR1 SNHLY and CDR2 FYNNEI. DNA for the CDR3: TGTGCCAGCAGTCCGACAGGGAGCAATCAGCCCCAGCATTTT. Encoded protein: CASSPTGSNQPQHF.

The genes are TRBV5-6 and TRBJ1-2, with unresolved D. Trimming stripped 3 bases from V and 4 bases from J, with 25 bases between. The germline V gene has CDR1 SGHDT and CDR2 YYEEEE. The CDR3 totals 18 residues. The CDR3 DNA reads TGTGCCAGCAGCTCCCTTTCGAACTTTGGGGAGGAACCCTATGGCTACACCTTC. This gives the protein CASSSLSNFGEEPYGYTF.

The CDR3 sequence is CASSLGGVNEKLFF. CDR3 DNA: TGTGCCAGCAGCTTAGGGGGGGTAAATGAAAAACTGTTTTTT. The V gene is TRBV7-7, the J gene TRBJ1-4; a weak D match, TRBD1 (5 bases). CDR1 and CDR2 from the germline V gene are SSHAT and FNYEAQ (reference sequence). V gave up 1 base and J gave up 5 bases, with 8 bases separating them. The length of the CDR3 is 14 residues.

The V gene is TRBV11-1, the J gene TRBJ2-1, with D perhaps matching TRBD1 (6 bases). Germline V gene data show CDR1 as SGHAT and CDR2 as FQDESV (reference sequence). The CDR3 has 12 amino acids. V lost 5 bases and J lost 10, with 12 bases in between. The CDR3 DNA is TGTGCCAGCAGCCCTTCCGGGACAGAGCAGTTCTTC. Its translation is CASSPSGTEQFF.

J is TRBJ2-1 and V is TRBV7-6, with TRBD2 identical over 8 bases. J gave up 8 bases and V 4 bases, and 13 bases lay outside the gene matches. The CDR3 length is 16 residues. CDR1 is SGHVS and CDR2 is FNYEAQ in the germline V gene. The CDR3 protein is CASSSLTSAFPDEQFF. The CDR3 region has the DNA TGTGCCAGCAGCTCCCTGACTAGCGCGTTCCCGGATGAGCAGTTCTTC.

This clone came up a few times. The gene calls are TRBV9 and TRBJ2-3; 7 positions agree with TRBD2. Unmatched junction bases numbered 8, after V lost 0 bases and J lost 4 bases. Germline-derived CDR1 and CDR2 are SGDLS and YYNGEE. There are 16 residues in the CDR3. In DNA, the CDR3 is TGTGCCAGCAGCGTAGGACACCGCGGGGGTTCAGATACGCAGTATTTT. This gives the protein CASSVGHRGGSDTQYF.

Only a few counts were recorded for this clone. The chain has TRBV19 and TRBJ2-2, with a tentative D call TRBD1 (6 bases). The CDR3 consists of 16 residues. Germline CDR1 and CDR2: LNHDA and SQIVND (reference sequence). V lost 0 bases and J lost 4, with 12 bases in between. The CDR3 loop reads CASSIDRGATTGELFF. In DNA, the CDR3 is TGTGCCAGTAGTATAGACAGGGGTGCGACCACCGGGGAGCTGTTTTTT.

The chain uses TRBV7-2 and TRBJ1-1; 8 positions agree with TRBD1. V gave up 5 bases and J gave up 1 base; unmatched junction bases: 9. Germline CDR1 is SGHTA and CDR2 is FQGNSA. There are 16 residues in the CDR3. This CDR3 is CASSLTGGWRNTEAFF. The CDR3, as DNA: TGTGCCAGCAGCCTAACAGGGGGGTGGCGGAACACTGAAGCTTTCTTT. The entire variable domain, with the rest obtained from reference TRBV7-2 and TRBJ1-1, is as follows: GAGVSQSPSNKVTEKGKDVELRCDPISGHTALYWYRQSLGQGLEFLIYFQGNSAPDKSGLPSDRFSAERTGGSVSTLTIQRTQQEDSAVYLCASSLTGGWRNTEAFFGQGTRLTVV.

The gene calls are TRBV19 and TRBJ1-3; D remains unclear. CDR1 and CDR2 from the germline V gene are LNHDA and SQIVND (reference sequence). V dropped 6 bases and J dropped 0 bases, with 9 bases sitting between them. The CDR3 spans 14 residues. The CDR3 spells CASRVMSSGNTIYF. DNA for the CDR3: TGTGCCAGTAGGGTAATGAGCTCTGGAAACACCATATATTTT.

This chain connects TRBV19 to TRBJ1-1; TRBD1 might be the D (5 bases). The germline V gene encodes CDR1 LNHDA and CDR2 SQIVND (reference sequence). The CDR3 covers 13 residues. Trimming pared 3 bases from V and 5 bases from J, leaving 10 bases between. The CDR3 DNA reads TGTGCCAGTAGTATCGGGCCAGGGACTGAAGCTTTCTTT. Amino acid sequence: CASSIGPGTEAFF.

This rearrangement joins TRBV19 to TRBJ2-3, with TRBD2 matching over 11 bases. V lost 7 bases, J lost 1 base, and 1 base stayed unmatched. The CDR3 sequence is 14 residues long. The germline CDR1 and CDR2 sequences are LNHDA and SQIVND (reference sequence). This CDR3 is CASTTSGGTDTQYF. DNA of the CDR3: TGTGCCAGTACGACTAGCGGGGGCACAGATACGCAGTATTTT.